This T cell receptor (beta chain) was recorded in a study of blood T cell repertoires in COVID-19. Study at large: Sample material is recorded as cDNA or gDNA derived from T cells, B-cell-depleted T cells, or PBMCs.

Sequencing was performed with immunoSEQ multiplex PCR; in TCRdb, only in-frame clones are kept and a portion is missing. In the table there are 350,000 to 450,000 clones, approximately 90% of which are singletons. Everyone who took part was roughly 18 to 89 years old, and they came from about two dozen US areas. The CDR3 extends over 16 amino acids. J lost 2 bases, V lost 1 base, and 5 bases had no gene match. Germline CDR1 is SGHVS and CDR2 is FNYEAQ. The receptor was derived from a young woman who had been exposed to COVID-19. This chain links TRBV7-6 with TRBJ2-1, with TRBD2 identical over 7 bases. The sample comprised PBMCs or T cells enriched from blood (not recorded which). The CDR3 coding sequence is TGTGCCAGCAGCTTAGATCCTAGCGGTACCTACAATGAGCAGTTCTTC. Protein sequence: CASSLDPSGTYNEQFF.